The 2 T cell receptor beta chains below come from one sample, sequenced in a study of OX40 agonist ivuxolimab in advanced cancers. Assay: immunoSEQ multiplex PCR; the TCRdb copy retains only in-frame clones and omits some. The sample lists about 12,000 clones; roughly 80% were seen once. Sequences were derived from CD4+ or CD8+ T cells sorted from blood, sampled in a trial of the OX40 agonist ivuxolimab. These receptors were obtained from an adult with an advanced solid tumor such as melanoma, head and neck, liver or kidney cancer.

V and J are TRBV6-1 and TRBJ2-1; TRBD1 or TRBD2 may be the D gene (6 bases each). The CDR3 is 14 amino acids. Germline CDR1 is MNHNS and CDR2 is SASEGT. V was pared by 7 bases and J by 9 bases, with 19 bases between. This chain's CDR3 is CASNTGAGSSEQFF. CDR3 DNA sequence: TGTGCCAGCAACACGGGGGCAGGGTCTAGTGAGCAGTTCTTC.

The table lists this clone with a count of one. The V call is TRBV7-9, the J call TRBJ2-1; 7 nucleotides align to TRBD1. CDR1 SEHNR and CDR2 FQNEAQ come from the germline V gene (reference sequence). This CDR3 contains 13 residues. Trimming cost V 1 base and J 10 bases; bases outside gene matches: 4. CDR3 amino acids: CASSLVGTAEQFF. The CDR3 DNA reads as TGTGCCAGCAGCTTAGTCGGGACAGCAGAGCAGTTCTTC.